These 19 T cell receptor beta chains share one sample of origin, sequenced in a study of beta chain features in type 1 diabetes. Since all of the isolated RNA was reverse transcribed, expressed TCRB transcripts were what got sequenced. Clones were read by immunoSEQ multiplex PCR, and TCRdb kept only the in-frame ones, dropping some. The sample yields approximately 250,000 clones, roughly an eighth seen once. Sequencing was done on a sample of naive CD4+ T cells from blood. These receptors all come from a woman aged 40 to 49 in good health.

This clone was counted between two and nine times. The gene calls are TRBV4-1 and TRBJ2-1, with 9 bases fitting TRBD2. With V trimmed by 2 bases and J by 4 bases, 6 bases remained unmatched. The germline CDR1 and CDR2 sequences are MGHRA and YSYEKL. The CDR3 is 16 amino acids. CDR3 DNA: TGCGCCAGCAGCCAAACCATAGCGGGGGAGTACAATGAGCAGTTCTTC. It translates to CASSQTIAGEYNEQFF.

This clone was counted a few times. The chain couples TRBV7-2 to TRBJ1-6, with TRBD1 matching 7 bases. V was pared by 4 bases and J by 16 bases, with 16 bases of the junction left unmatched. CDR1 and CDR2 from the germline V gene are SGHTA and FQGNSA. This CDR3 spans 15 amino acids. The chain's CDR3 is CASSSPGTAKSILHF. The CDR3 nucleotides read TGTGCCAGCAGCTCCCCCGGGACAGCCAAATCAATTCTCCACTTT. Full variable domain (rest looked up from reference TRBV7-2 and TRBJ1-6): GAGVSQSPSNKVTEKGKDVELRCDPISGHTALYWYRQSLGQGLEFLIYFQGNSAPDKSGLPSDRFSAERTGGSVSTLTIQRTQQEDSAVYLCASSSPGTAKSILHFGNGTRLTVT.

This clone has a handful of counts. The gene calls are TRBV5-6 and TRBJ2-5, with TRBD2 matching 8 bases. The CDR3 sequence is 16 residues long. J was trimmed by 1 base and V by 6 bases; bases with no gene match: 11. Germline lookup yields CDR1 SGHDT and CDR2 YYEEEE. In DNA form, the CDR3 reads TGTGCCAGCACCTACTACGTGGCGGGGGGCCAAGAGACCCAGTACTTC. Amino acids: CASTYYVAGGQETQYF. The variable domain in full, completed from reference TRBV5-6 and TRBJ2-5, reads DAGVTQSPTHLIKTRGQQVTLRCSPKSGHDTVSWYQQALGQGPQFIFQYYEEEERQRGNFPDRFSGHQFPNYSSELNVNALLLGDSALYLCASTYYVAGGQETQYFGPGTRLLVL.

This clone was picked up a small number of times. V is TRBV5-5 and J is TRBJ1-5, with D perhaps TRBD1 (5 bases). V was shortened by 3 bases and J by 4 bases, with 20 bases between the two germline ends. Germline V CDR1 and CDR2: SGHKS, YYEKEE (reference sequence). This CDR3 has 17 amino acids. The CDR3 region is CASSSHGAAGVNQPQHF. CDR3 nucleotide sequence: TGTGCCAGCAGCTCTCATGGGGCCGCGGGGGTTAATCAGCCCCAGCATTTT.

This clone was seen more than once but under ten times. The V and J genes are TRBV10-3 and TRBJ1-1; 9 bases are a match to TRBD1. Per the germline V gene, CDR1 is ENHRY and CDR2 is SYGVKD. V gave up 9 bases and J gave up 10 bases; unmatched junction bases: 9. The CDR3 consists of 12 residues. CDR3 region: CAIGTGQSGAFF. The CDR3 DNA is TGTGCCATTGGGACAGGGCAGTCGGGAGCTTTCTTT.

This clone was detected only a few times. V usage is TRBV10-1 and J usage is TRBJ2-5; TRBD1 aligns across 12 bases. The CDR3 sequence is 15 residues long. Germline values: CDR1 WNHNN, CDR2 SYGVQD (reference sequence). V trimming: 5 bases; J trimming: 3 bases; junction bases outside the gene matches: 4. This CDR3 reads CASSPGTGGKETQYF. The DNA for the CDR3 is TGCGCCAGCAGTCCCGGGACAGGGGGCAAAGAGACCCAGTACTTC.

This chain links TRBV23-1 with TRBJ2-5; D perhaps matches TRBD2 (6 bases). Judging by the DNA end, TRBJ2-7 fits better; the J call may be wrong. TRBV23-1 is known as an ORF, though its function is uncertain. The CDR3 extends over 16 amino acids. The CDR3 nucleotides read TGCGCCAGCAGTCAATCACTCGGGACTTTACGCCACGAGCAGTACTTC. It yields the protein CASSQSLGTLRHEQYF.

This clone was seen only a few times. V and J are TRBV2 and TRBJ2-5, with TRBD1 matching over 8 bases. After removal of 3 bases from V and 7 bases from J, the junction contained 4 bases not matched to a gene. Germline V gene lookup returns CDR1 SNHLY and CDR2 FYNNEI. The CDR3 spans 13 residues. The CDR3 sequence is CASSERQGRTQYF. Here the CDR3 DNA reads TGTGCCAGCAGTGAGAGACAGGGGAGGACCCAGTACTTC.

This clone was seen more than once but under ten times. The chain carries TRBV7-7 and TRBJ2-2; TRBD1 aligns across 10 bases. The CDR3 has 17 amino acids. Germline V CDR1 and CDR2: SSHAT, FNYEAQ (reference sequence). V was clipped by 0 bases and J by 0 bases; unmatched bases: 1. In nucleotides, the CDR3 is TGTGCCAGCAGCTTAGCCGGACAGGGGGCGAACACCGGGGAGCTGTTTTTT. It is translated as CASSLAGQGANTGELFF.

The rearrangement links TRBV4-3 to TRBJ1-6; no clear D gene. V lost 1 base and J 5 bases, leaving 12 bases between the germline ends. The CDR3 is made up of 16 amino acids. Germline assignment: CDR1 LGHNA and CDR2 YSLEER. The DNA for the CDR3 is TGCGCCAGCAGCCAAGCCCCTCTCGGGAATAATTCACCCCTCCACTTT. It specifies CASSQAPLGNNSPLHF.

The chain uses TRBV2 and TRBJ2-7; possible D gene TRBD1, 6 bases. The CDR3 runs to 14 residues. Trimming removed 8 bases from V and 5 bases from J, with 19 bases in between. Germline lookup yields CDR1 SNHLY and CDR2 FYNNEI. The CDR3 sequence: CASRALGTLNEQYF. The CDR3, as DNA: TGTGCCAGCCGAGCGCTAGGGACATTAAACGAGCAGTACTTC.

This clone has just a few counts. The genes are TRBV5-6 and TRBJ2-2; no clear D gene. The CDR3 is 15 amino acids. The germline V and J ends were trimmed by 1 base and 5 bases, with 12 bases remaining between them. Per the germline V gene, CDR1 is SGHDT and CDR2 is YYEEEE. The CDR3 sequence: CASSLLGRLTGELFF. Written as DNA, the CDR3 is TGTGCCAGCAGCTTGCTAGGCAGATTAACCGGGGAGCTGTTTTTT.

The chain combines TRBV6-6 with TRBJ1-5; TRBD1 matches 7 bases. Germline V lookup: CDR1 MNHNY, CDR2 SVGAGI (reference sequence). The CDR3 is 13 amino acids. V lost 10 bases to trimming and J lost 7 bases; unmatched junction nucleotides: 10. CDR3 sequence reads: CATLPPGGQPQHF. In DNA, the CDR3 is TGTGCCACCCTCCCTCCAGGGGGGCAGCCCCAGCATTTT.

This clone was seen more than once but under ten times. The V and J genes are TRBV2 and TRBJ2-1; 9 bases align to TRBD2. J gave up 5 bases and V 6 bases, and 8 bases lay outside the gene matches. CDR1 is SNHLY, CDR2 FYNNEI, per germline. The CDR3 is made up of 15 amino acids. CDR3 coding DNA: TGTGCCAGCAGCGACTGGAGCGGGGGGAACAATGAGCAGTTCTTC. This codes for CASSDWSGGNNEQFF.

This clone was found a few times. The chain combines TRBV6-5 with TRBJ2-3, with 7 bases identical to TRBD1. CDR1 and CDR2 (germline): MNHEY, SVGAGI. Trimming cost V 0 bases and J 0 bases; bases outside gene matches: 0. This CDR3 spans 15 amino acids. CDR3 DNA: TGTGCCAGCAGTTACTCAGGGGGCAGCACAGATACGCAGTATTTT. It yields the protein CASSYSGGSTDTQYF.

A few counts support this clone. The chain employs TRBV7-9 and TRBJ1-1; a possible D gene is TRBD1 (5 bases). The CDR3 spans 14 residues. The V gene's germline CDR1 is SEHNR and CDR2 FQNEAQ (reference sequence). The V end was cut by 7 bases, the J end by 6 bases, with 18 bases between. The CDR3 DNA reads TGTGCCAGCACCGCCTACCCCGCGACAGCTGAAGCTTTCTTT. The encoded protein is CASTAYPATAEAFF.

Only a few counts were recorded for this clone. The chain employs TRBV10-1 and TRBJ2-2; D is uncertain. The germline CDR1 and CDR2 sequences are WNHNN and SYGVQD (reference sequence). V shed 5 bases and J shed 7 bases, with 11 bases lying between them. CDR3 length equals 13 residues. DNA of the CDR3: TGCGCCAGCAGTATACAGCTGGGCGGGGAGCTGTTTTTT. Protein product: CASSIQLGGELFF.

The chain joins TRBV5-1 to TRBJ1-4, with 8 bases that match TRBD1. The CDR3 contains 16 residues. Germline V gives CDR1 SGHRS, CDR2 YFSETQ. Trimming at V came to 0 bases and at J to 1 base, leaving 2 bases not matched to a gene. Written as DNA, the CDR3 is TGCGCCAGCAGCTTGGGACAGGGGAGAACTAATGAAAAACTGTTTTTT. Translating it yields CASSLGQGRTNEKLFF.

The V call is TRBV7-9, the J call TRBJ1-3; 8 bases agree with TRBD1. The CDR3 is made up of 16 amino acids. Trimming removed 5 bases from V and 5 bases from J; junction bases left unmatched: 11. Germline V gene lookup returns CDR1 SEHNR and CDR2 FQNEAQ (reference sequence). The CDR3 nucleotides read TGTGCCAGCAGCCGACAGGACAGGGTTAATCGAAACACCATATATTTT. Amino acids: CASSRQDRVNRNTIYF. The complete variable domain, with remaining parts taken from reference TRBV7-9 and TRBJ1-3, reads DTGVSQNPRHKITKRGQNVTFRCDPISEHNRLYWYRQTLGQGPEFLTYFQNEAQLEKSRLLSDRFSAERPKGSFSTLEIQRTEQGDSAMYLCASSRQDRVNRNTIYFGEGSWLTVV.